The source of this T cell receptor (beta chain) is a study of cytomegalovirus exposure and HLA in healthy donors. V lost 6 bases, J lost 1 base, and 3 bases stayed unmatched. Per germline, CDR1 MNHEY and CDR2 SMNVEV (reference sequence). There are 14 residues in the CDR3. This clone has a handful of counts. Primers for the PCR totalled 60 Vbeta and 13 Jbeta. Assay used: immunoSEQ multiplex PCR; TCRdb lists only in-frame clones, some missing. The table has 90,000 to 150,000 clones, about 80% seen once. This receptor was identified in a woman between 18 and 29 years old in good health and CMV-seronegative. This chain joins TRBV27 and TRBJ2-7; TRBD1 agrees at 10 bases. Sequencing was done on a sample of PBMCs. The CDR3 here is CASRPGQGSYEQYF. In DNA form, the CDR3 reads TGTGCCAGCAGACCGGGACAGGGGTCCTACGAGCAGTACTTC.